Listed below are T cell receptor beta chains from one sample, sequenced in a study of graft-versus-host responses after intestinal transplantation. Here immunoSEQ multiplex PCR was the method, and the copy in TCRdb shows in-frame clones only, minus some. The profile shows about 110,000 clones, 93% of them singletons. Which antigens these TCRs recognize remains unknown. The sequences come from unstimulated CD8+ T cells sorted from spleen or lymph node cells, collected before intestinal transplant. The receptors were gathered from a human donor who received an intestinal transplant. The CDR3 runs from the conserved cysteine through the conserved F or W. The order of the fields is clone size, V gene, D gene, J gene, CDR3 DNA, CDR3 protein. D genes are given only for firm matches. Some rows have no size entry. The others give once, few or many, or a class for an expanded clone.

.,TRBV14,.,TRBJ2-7,TGTGCCAGCAGCCTTGGCAACGAGCAGTACTTC,CASSLGNEQYF
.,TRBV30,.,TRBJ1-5,TGTGCCTGGAGCAGGGACGAAGGCAATCAGCCCCAGCATTTT,CAWSRDEGNQPQHF
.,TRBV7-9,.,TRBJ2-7,TGTGCCAGCAGCTCCACGCAGGGCTCCTACGAGCAGTACTTC,CASSSTQGSYEQYF
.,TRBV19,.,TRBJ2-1,TGTGCCAGTACAATGGGGACTGGACTATACAATGAGCAGTTCTTC,CASTMGTGLYNEQFF
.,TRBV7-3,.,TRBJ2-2,TGTGCCAGCAGCTTAGGAGGGGCCGGGGAGCTGTTTTTT,CASSLGGAGELFF
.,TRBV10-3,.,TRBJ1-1,TGTGCCATCAAAGGCGATATGAACACTGAAGCTTTCTTT,CAIKGDMNTEAFF
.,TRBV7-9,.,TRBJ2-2,TGTGCCAGCAGCTACGGAGTAGTGGTCGGGGAGCTGTTTTTT,CASSYGVVVGELFF
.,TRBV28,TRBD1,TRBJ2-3,TGTGCCAGCAGTTTCAACAGGGGTGGGACGCAGTATTTT,CASSFNRGGTQYF
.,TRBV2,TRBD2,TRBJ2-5,TGTGCCAGCAGGGGGACTAGCGGGAAAGAGACCCAGTACTTC,CASRGTSGKETQYF
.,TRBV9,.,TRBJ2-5,TGTGCCAGCAGCGGCTGGGACTTTCAAGAGACCCAGTACTTC,CASSGWDFQETQYF
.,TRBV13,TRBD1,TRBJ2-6,TGTGCCAGCAGCTTGGACAGGGCCTCCTCTGGGGCCAACGTCCTGACTTTC,CASSLDRASSGANVLTF
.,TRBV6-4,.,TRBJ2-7,TGTGCCAGCAGTGAGGAATATGGGGGTGCCTCCTACGAGCAGTACTTC,CASSEEYGGASYEQYF
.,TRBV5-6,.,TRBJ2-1,TGTGCCAGCAGCTTGGGAACTAGCTTTTATGAGCAGTTCTTC,CASSLGTSFYEQFF
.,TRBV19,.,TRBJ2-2,TGTGCCAGTAGTACTCCTAGGGGGGAGGCCGGGGAGCTGTTTTTT,CASSTPRGEAGELFF
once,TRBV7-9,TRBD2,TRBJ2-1,TGTGCCAGCAGCCGGATGACTAGCTTTAACAATGAGCAGTTCTTC,CASSRMTSFNNEQFF
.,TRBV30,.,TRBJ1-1,TGTGCCTGGAATAGTCCAGGGGATCTGAACACTGAAGCTTTCTTT,CAWNSPGDLNTEAFF
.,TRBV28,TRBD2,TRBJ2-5,TGTGCCAGCAGTGTAGCCCGGGGGGACCAAGAGACCCAGTACTTC,CASSVARGDQETQYF
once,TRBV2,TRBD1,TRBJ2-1,TGTGCCAGCAGTACCGACAGGGGGAATGAGCAGTTCTTC,CASSTDRGNEQFF
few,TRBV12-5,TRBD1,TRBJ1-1,TGTGCTAGTGCCCAAGGACAGGGTGAAGCTTTCTTT,CASAQGQGEAFF
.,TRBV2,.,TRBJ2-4,TGTGCCAGCACGGTAGCCAAAAACATTCAGTACTTC,CASTVAKNIQYF
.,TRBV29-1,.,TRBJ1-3,TGCAGCGTTGAATCGGAGAGAGGAAACACCATATATTTT,CSVESERGNTIYF
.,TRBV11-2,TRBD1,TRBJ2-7,TGTGCCAGCAGCTTACCCGCGGGTCCAGGGGGCGCGTACGAGCAGTACTTC,CASSLPAGPGGAYEQYF
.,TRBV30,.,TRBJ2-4,TGTGCCTGGAGGGCCAGGGGAGACGGGGTCAAAAACATTCAGTACTTC,CAWRARGDGVKNIQYF
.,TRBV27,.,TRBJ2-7,TGTGCCAGCAGTTTATCCGGCGGGGTGGACTACGAGCAGTACTTC,CASSLSGGVDYEQYF
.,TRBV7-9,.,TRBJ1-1,TGTGCCAGCAGCTTAGACCCCCTCCTGGACACTGAAGCTTTCTTT,CASSLDPLLDTEAFF
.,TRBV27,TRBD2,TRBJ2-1,TGTGCCAGCAGTTTAGTAATAGCGGGAGACAATGAGCAGTTCTTC,CASSLVIAGDNEQFF
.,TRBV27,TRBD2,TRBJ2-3,TGTGCCAGCAGTTTATTACTAGCGGGAGGAGCAGATACGCAGTATTTT,CASSLLLAGGADTQYF
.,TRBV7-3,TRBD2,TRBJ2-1,TGTGCCAGCAGCTCGCGACTAGCGGGAGTAGGAGAGCAGTTCTTC,CASSSRLAGVGEQFF
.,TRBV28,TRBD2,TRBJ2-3,TGTGCCAGCAGTCCGGGACTATCCACAGATACGCAGTATTTT,CASSPGLSTDTQYF
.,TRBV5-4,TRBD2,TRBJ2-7,TGTGCCAGCAGCTTTGAGCTAGCGGTATCCTACGAGCAGTACTTC,CASSFELAVSYEQYF
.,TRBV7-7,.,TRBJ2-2,TGTGCTAGCAGCTTAGCATCCGGGGGTACCGGGGAGCTGTTTTTT,CASSLASGGTGELFF
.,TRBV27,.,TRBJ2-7,TGTGCCAGCAGTCTGACCGACAGCTACGAGCAGTACTTC,CASSLTDSYEQYF
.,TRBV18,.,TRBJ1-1,TGTGCCAGCTCACCAGAGAACACTGAAGCTTTCTTT,CASSPENTEAFF
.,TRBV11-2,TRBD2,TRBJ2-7,TGTGCCAGCAGCTTAGATAGGACTAGCGGGAGTTACGAGCAGTACTTC,CASSLDRTSGSYEQYF
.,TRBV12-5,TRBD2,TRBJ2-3,TGTGCTAGTGGTTTGGCCGGTGTGGGGCGGGGGAGCACAGATACGCAGTATTTT,CASGLAGVGRGSTDTQYF
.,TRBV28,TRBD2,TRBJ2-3,TGTGCCAGCAGTTTGACTAGCGGGAAGGTTGCAGATACGCAGTATTTT,CASSLTSGKVADTQYF
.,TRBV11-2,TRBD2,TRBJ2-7,TGTGCCAGCAGCGGACTAGCGGAAGGGCCCTTGAGGGGCGAGCAGTACTTC,CASSGLAEGPLRGEQYF
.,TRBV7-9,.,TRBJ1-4,TGTGCCAGCAGCTTCGGGCCTCATTTAGGGCTGTTTTTT,CASSFGPHLGLFF
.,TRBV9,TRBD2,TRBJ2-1,TGTGCCAGCAGCTTCGGGACTAGCGGGAGTCATGAGCAGTTCTTC,CASSFGTSGSHEQFF
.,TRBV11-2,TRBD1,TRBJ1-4,TGTGCCAGCAGCTTAATCCCCTGGGACAGGGCCGTCAGGAATGAAAAACTGTTTTTT,CASSLIPWDRAVRNEKLFF
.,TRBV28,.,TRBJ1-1,TGTGCCAGCGACCTGGGAGGCGCTGAAGCTTTCTTT,CASDLGGAEAFF